Following are 27 T cell receptor beta chains from one sample sequenced in a study. TCRdb re-analysed the 5' RACE reads in MiXCR, keeping a single row per CDR3 protein. Of around 29,000 distinct CDR3 sequences detected, about 25% appear once; the ten largest clones hold around 3.5%. The sample taken for sequencing was naive CD4+ T cells sorted from a lymph node. The subset denotes: naive CD4+ T cells, CD4+CD45RA+CD25-. These receptors all stem from a female donor with breast cancer.

The rearrangement links TRBV7-9 to TRBJ2-7; a possible D gene is TRBD2 (5 bases). Deletions cut 3 bases from V and 4 bases from J, with 16 bases between. The CDR3 is 15 residues long. Per germline, CDR1 SEHNR and CDR2 FQNEAQ (reference sequence). The CDR3 region is CASSFIIGGDYEQYF. CDR3 bases: TGTGCCAGCAGCTTCATAATCGGAGGTGATTACGAGCAGTACTTC.

The J gene is TRBJ2-3, the V gene TRBV7-9; 9 bases line up with TRBD2. CDR3 length: 16 residues. In germline, CDR1 is SEHNR, CDR2 FQNEAQ (reference sequence). V lost 1 base and J lost 3; bases outside the gene matches: 5. The CDR3 DNA follows: TGTGCCAGCAGCTTAGTGGTTAGCGGGAGAACAGATACGCAGTATTTT. It encodes CASSLVVSGRTDTQYF.

The table lists this clonotype with many counts. The genes are TRBV20-1 and TRBJ2-5; D tentatively reads TRBD1 or TRBD2 (6 bases each). Trimming pared 3 bases from V and 5 bases from J, leaving 16 bases between. This CDR3 spans 14 amino acids. CDR1 DFQATT and CDR2 SNEGSKA come from the germline V gene (reference sequence). CDR3: CSARGGGLFETQYF. In DNA, the CDR3 is TGCAGTGCTAGGGGGGGCGGGCTTTTCGAGACCCAGTACTTC.

The gene calls are TRBV9 and TRBJ2-3; 9 bases fit TRBD1. This CDR3 has 15 residues. Germline V CDR1 and CDR2: SGDLS, YYNGEE. V shed 3 bases, J shed 2 bases, and the junction held 4 bases outside the gene matches. CDR3 sequence reads: CASSARDRVTDTQYF. The CDR3 DNA reads as TGTGCCAGCAGCGCCCGGGACAGGGTCACAGATACGCAGTATTTT.

This clonotype was seen repeatedly, ten times or more. The gene calls are TRBV27 and TRBJ2-1; TRBD1 agrees at 8 bases. Germline CDR1 MNHEY, CDR2 SMNVEV (reference sequence). V was clipped by 2 bases and J by 10 bases; unmatched bases: 7. CDR3 length: 14 amino acids. DNA for the CDR3: TGTGCCAGCAGTTTAGACAGGGGTCCAGGCGAGCAGTTCTTC. This sequence encodes CASSLDRGPGEQFF.

CDR3 residues: CASSPAGGTGELFF. The CDR3 nucleotides read TGTGCCAGCAGCCCAGCAGGTGGGACCGGGGAGCTGTTTTTT. V usage is TRBV12-3 or TRBV12-4 and J usage is TRBJ2-2, with D unresolved. The CDR3 runs to 14 residues. V lost 6 bases and J 5 bases, leaving 13 bases between the germline ends.

This clonotype occurred once. The chain links TRBV9 to TRBJ2-2; weak D call: TRBD2 (6 bases). CDR1 and CDR2 from the germline V gene are SGDLS and YYNGEE. Trimming pared 3 bases from V and 5 bases from J, leaving 11 bases between. This CDR3 is 14 amino acids long. The CDR3 DNA reads as TGTGCCAGCAGCGGGGGAGGAACGACCGGGGAGCTGTTTTTT. It encodes CASSGGGTTGELFF.

The J gene is TRBJ1-1, the V gene TRBV20-1; D perhaps matches TRBD1 (5 bases). CDR3 length: 13 amino acids. Germline-derived CDR1 and CDR2 are DFQATT and SNEGSKA (reference sequence). The V and J ends lost 6 bases and 7 bases respectively, with 18 bases between them. CDR3 protein: CSAAGQKTDEAFF. In DNA, the CDR3 is TGCAGTGCAGCCGGACAAAAAACTGATGAAGCTTTCTTT.

This clonotype is labeled medium-sized (0.01 to 0.1%). The chain employs TRBV6-5 and TRBJ1-2; D perhaps matches TRBD1 (5 bases). Germline values: CDR1 MNHEY, CDR2 SVGAGI. CDR3 size: 12 residues. Trimming took off 5 bases at V and 4 bases at J, with 8 bases between the two ends. The CDR3 nucleotides are TGTGCCAGCAGTCGGGACGGCTATGGCTACACCTTC. It is translated as CASSRDGYGYTF.

To note about this clonotype: A much larger clone differs from this one at a single base, so this may be a read error. The V and J genes are TRBV7-6 and TRBJ2-5; D unresolved. Germline-derived CDR1 and CDR2 are SGHVS and FNYEAQ. The V end lost 7 bases, the J end lost 8 bases, and 14 bases lay between the germline ends. The CDR3 consists of 12 residues. The CDR3 reads CASNPDTDTQYF. CDR3 DNA: TGTGCCAGCAACCCTGACACAGACACCCAGTACTTC. Together with reference TRBV7-6 and TRBJ2-5, the CDR3 gives the full variable domain: GAGVSQSPRYKVTKRGQDVALRCDPISGHVSLYWYRQALGQGPEFLTYFNYEAQQDKSGLPNDRFSAERPEGSISTLTIQRTEQRDSAMYRCASNPDTDTQYFGPGTRLLVL.

This clonotype qualifies as medium-sized (0.01 to 0.1%). This chain uses TRBV29-1 with TRBJ1-5; D uncertain. V dropped 4 bases and J dropped 2 bases, with 9 bases sitting between them. This CDR3 spans 13 amino acids. Germline CDR1 and CDR2: SQVTM and ANQGSEA. CDR3 bases: TGCAGCGTTGGACCCGGGGGCAATCAGCCCCAGCATTTT. Its protein is CSVGPGGNQPQHF.

This chain links TRBV27 with TRBJ2-2, with 8 nucleotides matching TRBD1. The trim removed 5 bases at V and 7 bases at J, leaving 12 bases unmatched. CDR1 is MNHEY and CDR2 is SMNVEV in the germline V gene (reference sequence). The CDR3 is 16 residues long. The CDR3 reads CASSPMTGVVGGELFF. For the CDR3, the DNA is TGTGCCAGCAGTCCCATGACAGGGGTAGTGGGCGGGGAGCTGTTTTTT.

Turning to this clonotype: A read error may explain this, as a much larger clone is one base away. The V and J genes are TRBV4-1 and TRBJ2-7; possibly TRBD1 for D (6 bases). CDR1 is MGHRA, CDR2 YSYEKL, per germline. CDR3 size: 16 residues. V gave up 1 base and J gave up 7 bases, with 20 bases separating them. The CDR3 region has the DNA TGCGCCAGCAGCCAAGCTACGGGACACCCCGAGAAGGAGCAGTACTTC. Translation gives CASSQATGHPEKEQYF.

This clonotype showed up just a few times. The J gene is TRBJ2-5, the V gene TRBV5-1; D might be TRBD1 (6 bases). Trimming removed 4 bases from V and 2 bases from J, with 9 bases in between. The CDR3 spans 13 residues. CDR1 and CDR2 (germline): SGHRS, YFSETQ. CDR3 in DNA: TGCGCCAGCAGCCGGACAGAGCAAGAGACCCAGTACTTC. This translates into CASSRTEQETQYF. The complete variable domain, with remaining parts taken from reference TRBV5-1 and TRBJ2-5, reads KAGVTQTPRYLIKTRGQQVTLSCSPISGHRSVSWYQQTPGQGLQFLFEYFSETQRNKGNFPGRFSGRQFSNSRSEMNVSTLELGDSALYLCASSRTEQETQYFGPGTRLLVL.

V gene TRBV5-6 combines with J gene TRBJ1-5, with TRBD1 as a possible D gene (6 bases). The CDR3 extends over 15 amino acids. Germline lookup yields CDR1 SGHDT and CDR2 YYEEEE. V was clipped by 4 bases and J by 4 bases, with 15 bases between them. The CDR3 coding sequence is TGTGCCAGCAGCGACAACAGGGAGATTAATCAGCCCCAGCATTTT. It codes for CASSDNREINQPQHF.

This clonotype was seen a handful of times. The V gene is TRBV28, the J gene TRBJ2-3; the match to TRBD1 covers 9 bases. Germline-derived CDR1 and CDR2 are MDHEN and SYDVKM. The J segment lost 0 bases and the V segment lost 2 bases, leaving 9 bases of the junction unmatched. The CDR3 is made up of 18 amino acids. CDR3 residues: CASSLSLTGGDSTDTQYF. DNA for the CDR3: TGTGCCAGCAGTTTAAGCCTGACAGGGGGGGATAGCACAGATACGCAGTATTTT.

The CDR3 protein is CASSGGQERRIPLHF. In nucleotides, the CDR3 is TGTGCCAGCAGTGGAGGACAGGAAAGAAGAATTCCCCTCCACTTT. The chain uses TRBV2 and TRBJ1-6, with TRBD1 identical over 7 bases. V dropped 4 bases and J dropped 13; count of bases not matched to a gene: 13. The CDR3 covers 15 residues. In germline, CDR1 is SNHLY, CDR2 FYNNEI. Combining the CDR3 with reference TRBV2 and TRBJ1-6 gives the whole variable domain EPEVTQTPSHQVTQMGQEVILRCVPISNHLYFYWYRQILGQKVEFLVSFYNNEISEKSEIFDDQFSVERPDGSNFTLKIRSTKLEDSAMYFCASSGGQERRIPLHFGNGTRLTVT.

On this clonotype: Sequence at one end of the junction differs from germline and may be a read error. This chain joins TRBV28 and TRBJ2-1, with D possibly TRBD1 on 5 matching bases. CDR3 length equals 15 residues. Germline V gene sequence: CDR1 MDHEN, CDR2 SYDVKM. The CDR3 nucleotides are TGTGCCAGCAGTTTCCCCCTCGACAGTTACAATGAACAGCTCTTC. It specifies CASSFPLDSYNEQLF.

The rearrangement joins TRBV12-3 or TRBV12-4 to TRBJ2-5; TRBD2 matches at 9 bases. Germline trimming cut 7 bases from V and 3 bases from J; bases unmatched to any gene: 9. This CDR3 comprises 15 residues. The CDR3 coding sequence is TGTGCCAGCACCTCAGCGGGAGGTCGAAAAGAGACCCAGTACTTC. The encoded protein is CASTSAGGRKETQYF.

This clonotype is labeled as medium-sized. This chain connects TRBV20-1 to TRBJ2-1, with 7 positions matching TRBD1. CDR1 is DFQATT and CDR2 is SNEGSKA in the germline V gene (reference sequence). V dropped 5 bases and J dropped 9; count of bases not matched to a gene: 19. There are 16 residues in the CDR3. In DNA form, the CDR3 reads TGCAGTGCTGGGACAGCCACCGGGTTCCCTATGGGTGAGCAGTTCTTC. The encoded protein is CSAGTATGFPMGEQFF.

This clonotype has a count of ten or more. This chain joins TRBV7-3 and TRBJ2-3, with 12 bases aligning to TRBD1. This CDR3 is 16 amino acids long. CDR1 is SGHTA, CDR2 FQGTGA, per germline. Trimming took 2 bases from V and 1 from J; bases not matched to a gene: 1. The CDR3: CASSLGTGGGTDTQYF. The CDR3 DNA reads TGTGCCAGCAGCTTAGGGACAGGGGGCGGCACAGATACGCAGTATTTT.

There are a few counts of this clonotype. The chain carries TRBV20-1 and TRBJ2-3, with D perhaps matching TRBD2 (6 bases). The V end was cut by 3 bases, the J end by 2 bases, with 12 bases between. The germline CDR1 and CDR2 sequences are DFQATT and SNEGSKA (reference sequence). The CDR3 covers 14 residues. Written as DNA, the CDR3 is TGCAGTGCTAGCCGGGACTCCAACACAGATACGCAGTATTTT. As protein: CSASRDSNTDTQYF.

This chain links TRBV12-3 or TRBV12-4 with TRBJ2-1; D is undetermined. V lost 6 bases, J lost 0 bases, and 6 bases lay in between. The CDR3 runs 13 residues. For the CDR3, the DNA is TGTGCCAGCAGCGCTAGCTCCTACAATGAGCAGTTCTTC. This sequence encodes CASSASSYNEQFF.

CDR3 bases: TGTGCCATAGCGGGACTAGCGGATACCGGGGAGCTGTTTTTT. Protein sequence: CAIAGLADTGELFF. V is TRBV10-3 and J is TRBJ2-2; 11 bases agree with TRBD2. The CDR3 sequence is 14 residues long. Trimming removed 9 bases from V and 5 bases from J; junction bases left unmatched: 5. Germline loops: CDR1 ENHRY, CDR2 SYGVKD.

With respect to this clonotype: In this CDR3 the conserved last residue, phenylalanine or tryptophan, is missing, so a read error is likely. The DNA is omitted, as the CDR3 cannot be located on it reliably, and the CDR3 follows TCRdb's listing. The J gene is TRBJ2-1, the V gene TRBV11-2; no check of the table's D call, TRBD1, against the DNA was made. Germline V gives CDR1 SGHAT, CDR2 FQNNGV. The CDR3 region is 8 residues in length, termini included. The CDR3 reads CASSLMDI.

This clonotype showed up many times. The rearrangement uses TRBV5-1 and TRBJ2-1; perhaps TRBD2 as D (5 bases). This CDR3 contains 12 residues. The germline V gene encodes CDR1 SGHRS and CDR2 YFSETQ. Between the trimmed V and J ends, which lost 4 bases and 7 bases, there was a span of 9 bases. CDR3 sequence reads: CASSVDYNEQFF. In DNA form, the CDR3 reads TGCGCCAGCAGCGTCGACTATAATGAGCAGTTCTTC. Supplemented by reference TRBV5-1 and TRBJ2-1, the full variable domain reads KAGVTQTPRYLIKTRGQQVTLSCSPISGHRSVSWYQQTPGQGLQFLFEYFSETQRNKGNFPGRFSGRQFSNSRSEMNVSTLELGDSALYLCASSVDYNEQFFGPGTRLTVL.

In its sample, this clonotype was seen many times. This chain joins TRBV5-1 and TRBJ2-2; a possible D gene is TRBD1 (5 bases). Germline CDR1 and CDR2: SGHRS and YFSETQ. The CDR3 length is 18 residues. V was shortened by 0 bases and J by 1 base, with 16 bases between the two germline ends. CDR3 sequence reads: CASSLGLVLDRNTGELFF. The CDR3 coding sequence is TGCGCCAGCAGCTTGGGCCTGGTTCTTGACAGGAACACCGGGGAGCTGTTTTTT.